The clone carrying this T cell receptor beta chain has ten or more counts. Its antigen remains unknown. TCR beta libraries were made by quantitative 5'-RACE with molecular barcodes. Via MiXCR, TCRdb re-called the 5' RACE reads, giving one row per CDR3 protein. Found here are some 840,000 distinct CDR3 sequences, 12% of them singletons; the top ten hold roughly 0.51%. The source of the sample is a study of CD8 T cells in ankylosing spondylitis. Notes on the study in general: Within peripheral blood, clones linked to disease were CD8+ and relatively rare. In synovial fluid and blood from reactive arthritis, some motif variants were previously reported. A TCR beta motif made of 7 to 9 highly homologous variants seemed typical of ankylosing spondylitis blood. Disease-associated clones were reportedly significantly overrepresented in matched ankylosing spondylitis synovial fluid.

The CDR3 has 15 residues. The trim removed 6 bases at V and 6 bases at J, leaving 7 bases unmatched. Sequenced material: blood, either unsorted or a sorted T cell fraction (not recorded which). The clonotype comes from a male donor with ankylosing spondylitis. V is TRBV12-3 or TRBV12-4 and J is TRBJ1-6; 8 bases are a match to TRBD1. CDR3 protein: CASSYETGVNSPLHF. For the CDR3, the DNA is TGTGCCAGCAGCTATGAGACAGGGGTTAATTCACCCCTCCACTTT.